The rows below give T cell receptor beta chains drawn from one sample of a study of blood T cell repertoires in COVID-19. Profiled with immunoSEQ multiplex PCR; TCRdb holds only in-frame clones, not every one. The repertoire includes about 160,000 clones, more than 75% of them detected once, and under 6% sits in the top ten. Sequenced sample: peripheral blood. These receptors were taken from a woman in her forties or fifties with COVID-19, enrolled during active disease. CDR3s include the opening cysteine and the closing phenylalanine or tryptophan. D genes are given only for firm matches. The listing skips clone size in some rows; elsewhere it reads once, few, many or a size class.

v_call	d_call	clone_size	j_call	cdr3_aa	cdr3_nt
TRBV30	TRBD1	NA	TRBJ1-1	CAWSVTGGGTEAFF	TGTGCCTGGAGTGTGACAGGGGGCGGCACTGAAGCTTTCTTT
TRBV14	TRBD1	NA	TRBJ1-1	CASSPQGAGEAFF	TGTGCCAGCAGCCCACAGGGGGCGGGTGAAGCTTTCTTT
TRBV7-3	TRBD2	NA	TRBJ2-3	CASLGPGLATDTQYF	TGTGCCAGCCTCGGCCCGGGACTAGCGACAGATACGCAGTATTTT
TRBV30	NA	NA	TRBJ1-6	CAWTTETESSYNSPLHF	TGTGCCTGGACTACGGAGACGGAGAGCTCCTATAATTCACCCCTCCACTTT
TRBV4-1	TRBD1	NA	TRBJ1-1	CASSPGQALKTNTEAFF	TGCGCCAGCAGCCCCGGACAGGCACTCAAGACGAACACTGAAGCTTTCTTT
TRBV4-2	TRBD1	few	TRBJ1-2	CASSQDRELRLGYTF	TGTGCCAGCAGCCAGGACAGGGAGTTACGTCTAGGCTACACCTTC
TRBV27	NA	NA	TRBJ1-2	CASSTDGQNYGYTF	TGTGCCAGCAGTACTGATGGACAAAACTATGGCTACACCTTC
TRBV3-1/TRBV3-2	NA	NA	TRBJ2-2	CASTFGTGELFF	TGTGCCAGCACCTTCGGGACCGGGGAGCTGTTTTTT
TRBV3-1/TRBV3-2	NA	NA	TRBJ2-7	CASSFDRAYEQYF	TGTGCCAGCAGTTTCGACCGGGCCTACGAGCAGTACTTC
TRBV27	NA	once	TRBJ2-3	CASSGGALPVTDTQYF	TGTGCCAGCAGTGGGGGGGCGCTTCCCGTCACAGATACGCAGTATTTT
TRBV6-6	NA	NA	TRBJ2-7	CASSQQGLEQYF	TGTGCCAGCAGTCAGCAGGGTCTCGAGCAGTACTTC
TRBV7-9	NA	NA	TRBJ1-6	CASSDSGGRNSPLHF	TGTGCCAGCAGCGACAGTGGGGGCAGGAATTCACCCCTCCACTTT
TRBV7-2	TRBD2	once	TRBJ2-1	CASSLGLAGNEQFF	TGTGCCAGCAGCTTGGGACTAGCGGGCAATGAGCAGTTCTTC
TRBV3-1/TRBV3-2	TRBD1	NA	TRBJ2-7	CASMETGGYEQYF	TGTGCCAGCATGGAGACAGGGGGCTACGAGCAGTACTTC
TRBV2	NA	NA	TRBJ1-2	CASTRSGSGYTF	TGTGCCAGCACCAGAAGCGGGTCGGGCTACACCTTC
TRBV7-6	TRBD2	NA	TRBJ2-1	CASSALAGSEQFF	TGTGCCAGCAGCGCACTAGCGGGGAGTGAGCAGTTCTTC
TRBV10-1	NA	NA	TRBJ2-7	CASSESGRDNEQYF	TGCGCCAGCAGTGAGTCGGGCAGGGACAACGAGCAGTACTTC
TRBV15	TRBD2	NA	TRBJ2-5	CATSTGTNGADQYF	TGTGCCACCAGCACCGGGACTAATGGGGCTGACCAGTACTTC
TRBV3-1/TRBV3-2	TRBD2	NA	TRBJ2-2	CASSQGGGGKTGELFF	TGTGCCAGCAGCCAAGGTGGCGGGGGGAAGACCGGGGAGCTGTTTTTT
TRBV19	TRBD1	NA	TRBJ1-5	CASTAPGTGYYSNQPQHF	TGTGCCAGTACTGCACCCGGGACAGGGTATTATAGCAATCAGCCCCAGCATTTT
TRBV19	NA	NA	TRBJ1-5	CASSIASNQPQHF	TGTGCCAGTAGTATCGCCAGTAATCAGCCCCAGCATTTT
TRBV6-5	NA	few	TRBJ1-6	CASSYLQGEHSPLHF	TGTGCCAGCAGTTACCTACAGGGTGAACATTCACCCCTCCACTTT
TRBV27	NA	NA	TRBJ1-3	CASSSDSSSGNTIYF	TGTGCCAGCAGTTCGGACAGCAGCTCTGGAAACACCATATATTTT
TRBV18	TRBD1	once	TRBJ1-1	CASSPMETGANTEAFF	TGTGCCAGCTCACCAATGGAGACAGGGGCGAACACTGAAGCTTTCTTT
TRBV7-9	NA	NA	TRBJ2-7	CASSTRQRSYEQYF	TGTGCCAGCAGCACCCGACAAAGATCCTACGAGCAGTACTTC
TRBV14	NA	few	TRBJ2-5	CASRRAETQYF	TGTGCCAGCAGGAGAGCGGAGACCCAGTACTTC
TRBV27	TRBD1	NA	TRBJ2-1	CASSITGDNEQFF	TGTGCCAGCAGTATTACAGGGGACAATGAGCAGTTCTTC
TRBV7-9	NA	few	TRBJ1-2	CASSLKQGFDYGYTF	TGTGCCAGCAGCTTAAAACAGGGCTTCGACTATGGCTACACCTTC
TRBV6-5	TRBD1	NA	TRBJ1-1	CASRLDRGITEAFF	TGTGCCAGCAGACTGGACAGGGGTATTACTGAAGCTTTCTTT